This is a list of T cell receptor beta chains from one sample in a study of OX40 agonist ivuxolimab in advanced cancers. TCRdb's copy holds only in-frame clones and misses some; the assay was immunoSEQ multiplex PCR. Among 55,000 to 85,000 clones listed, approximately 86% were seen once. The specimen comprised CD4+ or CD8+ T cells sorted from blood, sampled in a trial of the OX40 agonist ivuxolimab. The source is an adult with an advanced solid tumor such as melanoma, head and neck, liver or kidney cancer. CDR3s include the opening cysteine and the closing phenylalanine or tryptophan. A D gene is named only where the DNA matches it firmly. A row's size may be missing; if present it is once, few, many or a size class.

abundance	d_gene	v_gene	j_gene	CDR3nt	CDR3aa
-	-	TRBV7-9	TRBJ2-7	TGTGCCAGCAGCACAGACGGCCATTGGGCCCTTGGCTTC	CASSTDGHWALGF
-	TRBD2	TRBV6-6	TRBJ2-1	TGTGCCAGCTTAGCGGGGGTTACCTACAATGAGCAGTTCTTC	CASLAGVTYNEQFF
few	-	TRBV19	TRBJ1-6	TGTGCCAGTAGTACCCGCGGCCCGAGGGATTCACCCCTCCACTTT	CASSTRGPRDSPLHF
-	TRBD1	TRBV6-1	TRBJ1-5	TGTGCCAGCAGTGAAGCGTACAGGGGGCAATATGAGAGCAATCAGCCCCAGCATTTT	CASSEAYRGQYESNQPQHF
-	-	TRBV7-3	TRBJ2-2	TGTGCCAGCAGCCCGGCGGGCGCCCCGAACACCGGGGAGCTGTTTTTT	CASSPAGAPNTGELFF
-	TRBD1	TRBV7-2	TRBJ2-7	TGTGCCAGCCGCCGGACAGGCAGCTCCTACGAGCAGTACTTC	CASRRTGSSYEQYF
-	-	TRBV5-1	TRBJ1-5	TGCGCCAGCAGCGCGGGTCTTGAGAGCAATCAGCCCCAGCATTTT	CASSAGLESNQPQHF
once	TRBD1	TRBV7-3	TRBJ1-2	TGTGCCAGCAGACCCGGGACAGAGAGGGTCTATGGCTACACCTTC	CASRPGTERVYGYTF
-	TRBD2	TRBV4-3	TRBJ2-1	TGCGCCAGCAGCCAAGATAGACTAGCGGGAGCGGAGCAGTTCTTC	CASSQDRLAGAEQFF
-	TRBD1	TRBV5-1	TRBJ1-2	TGCGCCAGCAGCTTGGGACAGGGGGCGGGCGGCTACACCTTC	CASSLGQGAGGYTF
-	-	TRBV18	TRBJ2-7	TGTGCCAGCTCACCACAAACATCGGGTCAGAGCCTTTCCTACGAGCAGTACTTC	CASSPQTSGQSLSYEQYF
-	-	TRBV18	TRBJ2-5	TGTGCCAGCTCACCGGGGCAGATGCAAGAGACCCAGTACTTC	CASSPGQMQETQYF
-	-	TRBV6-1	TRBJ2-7	TGTGCCAGCAGTGAAAACGGAGACTACGAGCAGTACTTC	CASSENGDYEQYF
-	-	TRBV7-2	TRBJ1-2	TGTGCCAGCAGCCCCCGGGGAGGGTCCGTGTTCTATGGCTACACCTTC	CASSPRGGSVFYGYTF
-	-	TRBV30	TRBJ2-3	TGTGCCTGGAAGGCTAGCCGGGCGATAGATACGCAGTATTTT	CAWKASRAIDTQYF
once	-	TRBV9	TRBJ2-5	TGTGCCAGCAGCGTAGGACAGATACAAGAGACCCAGTACTTC	CASSVGQIQETQYF
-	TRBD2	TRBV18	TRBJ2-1	TGTGCCAGCTCACCCCCTGGACTAGCGGGGTATAATGAGCAGTTCTTC	CASSPPGLAGYNEQFF
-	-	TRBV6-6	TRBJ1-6	TGTGCCAGCAGTTACTCCGGGGCCACCTATAATTCACCCCTCCACTTT	CASSYSGATYNSPLHF
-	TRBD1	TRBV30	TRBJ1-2	TGTGCCTGGAGTGTACTTGCAGGGGGCTATGGCTACACCTTC	CAWSVLAGGYGYTF
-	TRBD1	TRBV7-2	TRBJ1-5	TGTGCCAGCAGCTTATGGGACCCCACCGGACAGGGGAGGACTCAGCCCCAGCATTTT	CASSLWDPTGQGRTQPQHF
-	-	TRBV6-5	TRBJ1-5	TGTGCCAGCAGTTACCGCCGGGAGGGCAATCAGCCCCAGCATTTT	CASSYRREGNQPQHF
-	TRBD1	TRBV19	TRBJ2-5	TGTGCCAGTAGCCCCTATGGACAGGGCCAAGAGACCCAGTACTTC	CASSPYGQGQETQYF
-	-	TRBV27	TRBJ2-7	TGTGCCAGCAGTTTTGCAAGGTGGGGCGGCGAGCAGTACTTC	CASSFARWGGEQYF
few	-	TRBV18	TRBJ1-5	TGTGCCAGCTCACTACAGGAAAATCAGCCCCAGCATTTT	CASSLQENQPQHF
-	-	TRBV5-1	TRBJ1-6	TGCGCCAGCAGCAAAGACAACTATAATTCACCCCTCCACTTT	CASSKDNYNSPLHF
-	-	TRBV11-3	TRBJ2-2	TGTGCCAGCAGCTTAGGTACCTCCGGGGAGCTGTTTTTT	CASSLGTSGELFF
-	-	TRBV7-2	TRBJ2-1	TGTGCCAGCAGCTTAGCGGGTCCCCTTAGCCCTCTTAACAATGAGCAGTTCTTC	CASSLAGPLSPLNNEQFF
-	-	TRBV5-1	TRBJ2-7	TGCGCCAGCAAGATCGGGACTCCGAGGGGGGAGCAGTACTTC	CASKIGTPRGEQYF
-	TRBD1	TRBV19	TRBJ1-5	TGTGCCAGTAGCGGGACAGGCGGGCAGCCCCAGCATTTT	CASSGTGGQPQHF
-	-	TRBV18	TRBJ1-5	TGTGCCAGCTCACTCGACAGGTTTAATCAGCCCCAGCATTTT	CASSLDRFNQPQHF
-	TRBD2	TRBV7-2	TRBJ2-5	TGTGCCAGCAGCTTTGGTAGCGGGCAAGAGACCCAGTACTTC	CASSFGSGQETQYF
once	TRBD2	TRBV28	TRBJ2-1	TGTGCCAGCAGTCTCCGAGGCGGGAGAATGGTTGAGTTCTTC	CASSLRGGRMVEFF
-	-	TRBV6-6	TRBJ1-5	TGTGCCAGCAGGATCCGACAGGAAGTGTATTTT	CASRIRQEVYF
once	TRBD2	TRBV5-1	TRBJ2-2	TGCGCCAGCAGCCTACGACTAGCGGGAGGTCGGGAGGCGTACACCGGGGAGCTGTTTTTT	CASSLRLAGGREAYTGELFF
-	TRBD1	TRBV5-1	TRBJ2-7	TGCGCCAGCAGCGTGACAGGGGGCTCCTACGAGCAGTACTTC	CASSVTGGSYEQYF
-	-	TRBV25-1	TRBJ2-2	TGTGCCTTCCTTTTACAGGGCACCGGGGAGCTGTTTTTT	CAFLLQGTGELFF
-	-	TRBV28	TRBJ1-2	TGTGCCAGCAGTTTAGCCTCCGGGAGCTTCTATGGCTACACCTTC	CASSLASGSFYGYTF
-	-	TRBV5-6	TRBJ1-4	TGTGCCAGCAGCTTCACAGGGAGGACTAATGAAAAACTGTTTTTT	CASSFTGRTNEKLFF
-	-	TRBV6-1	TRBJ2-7	TGTGCCAGCAGTGAGGACTATTACTACGAGCAGTACTTC	CASSEDYYYEQYF
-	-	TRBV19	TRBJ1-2	TGTGCCAGTAGTATTCCGGGTTTGGGCGGCTACACCTTC	CASSIPGLGGYTF
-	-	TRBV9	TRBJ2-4	TGTGCCAGCAGCCCGGGGCAGGGAGGAAAAAACATTCAGTACTTC	CASSPGQGGKNIQYF
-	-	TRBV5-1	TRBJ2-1	TGCGCCAGCAGCTTTGGGTCGCAGGGGAGTGGTGAGCAGTTCTTC	CASSFGSQGSGEQFF
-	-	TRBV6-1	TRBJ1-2	TGTGCCAGCAGTGAACCGGGTGAGAGGGGGTATGGCTACACCTTC	CASSEPGERGYGYTF
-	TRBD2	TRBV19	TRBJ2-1	TGTGCCCCCCGTCGGGGTCCTAGCGGGGTGGGTGAGCAGTTCTTC	CAPRRGPSGVGEQFF
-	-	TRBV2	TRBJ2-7	TGTGCCAGCAGATGGCAGGGCCACTCCTACGAGCAGTACTTC	CASRWQGHSYEQYF